The 5 T cell receptor beta chains reported below all come from one sample, sequenced in a study of blood T cell repertoires in COVID-19. TCRdb keeps only in-frame clones here, not all; method: immunoSEQ multiplex PCR. The sample has about 220,000 clones; 65% to 85% are singletons. The sample consisted of PBMCs or T cells enriched from blood (not recorded which). These TCRs come from a woman in her sixties or seventies who had recovered from COVID-19.

The chain's CDR3 is CASSPGLDLETQYF. The CDR3 nucleotides read TGTGCCAGCAGTCCGGGACTAGACCTAGAGACCCAGTACTTC. The chain couples TRBV6-5 to TRBJ2-5; 8 nucleotides align to TRBD2. This CDR3 has 14 amino acids. Looked up from germline, CDR1 is MNHEY and CDR2 is SVGAGI. After removal of 5 bases from V and 4 bases from J, the junction contained 6 bases not matched to a gene.

The J gene is TRBJ1-3, the V gene TRBV10-3; 12 bases map to TRBD1. Germline values: CDR1 ENHRY, CDR2 SYGVKD. With 10 bases clipped from V and 4 bases from J, the junction kept 5 bases outside the gene matches. The CDR3 has 14 amino acids. The DNA of the CDR3 is TGTGCCACCCGGGGACAGGGGGCCGGAAACACCATATATTTT. Translating gives CATRGQGAGNTIYF.

This chain links TRBV19 with TRBJ1-5; D perhaps matches TRBD1 (6 bases). This CDR3 is 13 amino acids long. V was shortened by 5 bases and J by 2 bases, with 7 bases between the two germline ends. CDR1 and CDR2 from the germline V gene are LNHDA and SQIVND (reference sequence). In DNA, the CDR3 is TGTGCCAGTAGTTCAGGGGGCAATCAGCCCCAGCATTTT. As protein: CASSSGGNQPQHF.

A few counts support this clone. CDR3 sequence: CSVEVGQLETQYF. Here the CDR3 DNA reads TGCAGCGTTGAAGTAGGACAGTTAGAGACCCAGTACTTC. V gene TRBV29-1 combines with J gene TRBJ2-5, with D possibly TRBD1 on 6 matching bases. Germline assignment: CDR1 SQVTM and CDR2 ANQGSEA. V shed 1 base and J shed 4 bases, with 10 bases lying between them. The CDR3 has 13 amino acids.

The V gene is TRBV5-1, the J gene TRBJ2-3, with D hard to call. The CDR3 runs 12 residues. V lost 5 bases and J lost 0, with 4 bases in between. Germline CDR1 and CDR2: SGHRS and YFSETQ. The CDR3 loop reads CASSLSTDTQYF. As DNA, the CDR3 is TGCGCCAGCAGTCTAAGCACAGATACGCAGTATTTT.